This T cell receptor beta chain is drawn from a study of T cell repertoires in cytomegalovirus infection. MiXCR, applied by TCRdb to the reads, yields one record per CDR3 protein. The sample contains hundreds of thousands of distinct CDR3 sequences, roughly 15% of which appear only once. This CDR3 contains 14 residues. Germline lookup yields CDR1 SGHVS and CDR2 FNYEAQ. On this clonotype itself: The junction and the germline gene differ at one end; a read error may be behind it.

The receptor's source is a human donor in good health (CMV status not recorded). Some clones in this sample may be carry-over from other donors' samples. The chain carries TRBV7-6 and TRBJ2-7; no reliable D call. Source material: PBMCs. CDR3 nucleotides: TGTGCCAGCAGATTAGAGGTTTTGTCCTACGAGCAGTACTTC. Its protein is CASRLEVLSYEQYF. Full variable domain (outside the CDR3, taken from reference TRBV7-6 and TRBJ2-7): GAGVSQSPRYKVTKRGQDVALRCDPISGHVSLYWYRQALGQGPEFLTYFNYEAQQDKSGLPNDRFSAERPEGSISTLTIQRTEQRDSAMYRCASRLEVLSYEQYFGPGTRLTVT.